This TCR beta chain is drawn from a study of identical twins. Study-wide points: Twins showed weaker excess sharing in their beta out-of-frame sequences.

The length of the CDR3 is 13 residues. Germline CDR1 reads MNHEY; CDR2 reads SVGEGT. This clonotype was seen many times. Its antigen is unidentified. The junction shows a germline mismatch at one end, possibly a read error. TCRdb reprocessed the 5' RACE reads via MiXCR and lists one record per CDR3 protein. The sample records about 220,000 distinct CDR3 sequences, approximately 8.3% being singletons. The same data also contributed to another study, on yellow fever vaccine responses in identical twins.

The chain employs TRBV6-2 or TRBV6-3 and TRBJ2-1, with no clear D. Specimen: memory (CD45RO+) T cells sorted from blood. The clonotype originates from a woman aged 18-29 years in good health. CDR3 DNA: TGTGCCAGCAGTTACCTTGGCTACGATGAGCAGTTCTTC. Amino acid sequence: CASSYLGYDEQFF.